This TCR beta chain was captured by sequencing in a study of cytomegalovirus exposure and HLA in healthy donors. Whole-study findings and limits: Among TCR beta chains, those listed as cytomegalovirus-associated numbered about 160.

As for this clone: The target antigen is unknown.

The CDR3 runs 15 residues. Germline V gene lookup returns CDR1 GTSNPN and CDR2 SVGIG (reference sequence). V was pared by 1 base and J by 0 bases, with 7 bases between. Assay used: immunoSEQ multiplex PCR; TCRdb lists only in-frame clones, some missing. Among 100,000 to 150,000 clones, 85% to 90% were seen once, and the ten largest hold approximately 2%. The TCR comes from a woman aged 18-29 years in good health and CMV-seronegative. Sequencing was performed on PBMCs. This chain connects TRBV30 to TRBJ1-6; no clear D. CDR3 in DNA: TGTGCCTGGAGTGGGGGAGTCTCCTATAATTCACCCCTCCACTTT. This sequence encodes CAWSGGVSYNSPLHF.